The table lists the clone carrying this T cell receptor (beta chain) with a few counts. Antigen specificity is unknown. The record originates from a study of identical twins. General observations from the study: The study drew conclusions from cross-sectional statistical analysis, not from following the same donors. Out-of-frame alpha sequences shared by twins were enriched for low generation probability.

This CDR3 is built from 11 residues. V shed 2 bases and J shed 6 bases, with 3 bases lying between them. Germline V CDR1 and CDR2: SEHNR, FQNEAQ (reference sequence). A universal primer site arose from template switching, and cDNA bore unique molecular identifiers. TCRdb independently ran MiXCR on the 5' RACE reads; one entry per CDR3 protein. The repertoire holds approximately 490,000 distinct CDR3 sequences, with approximately 20% as singletons. These sequences were also reported in another study, on yellow fever vaccine responses in identical twins. That investigation notes: Twins reportedly appeared to share part of their vaccine T cell response while keeping part individual.

The TCR comes from a woman between 18 and 29 years old in good health. Sequencing input: CD4+ T cells sorted from blood. This chain uses TRBV7-9 with TRBJ2-3, with unresolved D. The CDR3: CASSLPDTQYF. For the CDR3, the DNA is TGTGCCAGCAGCTTACCGGATACGCAGTATTTT.